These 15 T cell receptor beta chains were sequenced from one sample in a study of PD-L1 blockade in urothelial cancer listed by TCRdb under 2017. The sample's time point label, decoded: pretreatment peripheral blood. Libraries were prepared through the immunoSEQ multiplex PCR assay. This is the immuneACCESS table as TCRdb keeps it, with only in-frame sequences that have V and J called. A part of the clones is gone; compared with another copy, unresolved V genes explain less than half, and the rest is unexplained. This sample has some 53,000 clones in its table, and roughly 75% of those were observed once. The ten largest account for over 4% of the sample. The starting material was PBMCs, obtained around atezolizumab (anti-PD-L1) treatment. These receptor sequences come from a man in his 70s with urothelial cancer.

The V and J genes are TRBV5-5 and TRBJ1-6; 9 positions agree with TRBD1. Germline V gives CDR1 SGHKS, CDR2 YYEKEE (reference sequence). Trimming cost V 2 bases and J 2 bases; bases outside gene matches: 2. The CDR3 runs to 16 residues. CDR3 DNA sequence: TGTGCCAGCAGCTTACAGGGGGCTACCTATAATTCACCCCTCCACTTT. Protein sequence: CASSLQGATYNSPLHF.

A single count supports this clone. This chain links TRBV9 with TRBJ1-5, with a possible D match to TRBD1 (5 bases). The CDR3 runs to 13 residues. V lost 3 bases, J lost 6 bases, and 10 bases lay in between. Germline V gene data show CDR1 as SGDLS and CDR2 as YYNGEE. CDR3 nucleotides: TGTGCCAGCAGCGGGGGGACTTTTCAGCCCCAGCATTTT. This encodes CASSGGTFQPQHF. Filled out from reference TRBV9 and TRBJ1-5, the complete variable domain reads DSGVTQTPKHLITATGQRVTLRCSPRSGDLSVYWYQQSLDQGLQFLIQYYNGEERAKGNILERFSAQQFPDLHSELNLSSLELGDSALYFCASSGGTFQPQHFGDGTRLSIL.

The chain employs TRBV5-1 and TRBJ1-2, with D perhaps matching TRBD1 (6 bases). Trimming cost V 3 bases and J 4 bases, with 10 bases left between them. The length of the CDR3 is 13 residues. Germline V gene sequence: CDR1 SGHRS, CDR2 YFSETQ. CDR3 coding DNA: TGCGCCAGCAGCTATGACAGGACCTATGGCTACACCTTC. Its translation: CASSYDRTYGYTF.

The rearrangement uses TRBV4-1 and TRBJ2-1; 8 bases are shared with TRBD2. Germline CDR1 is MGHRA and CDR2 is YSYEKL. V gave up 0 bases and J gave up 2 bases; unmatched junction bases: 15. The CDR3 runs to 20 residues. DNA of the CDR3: TGCGCCAGCAGCCAAGATGAGGTAGCGGGATATACCTTAACCTACAATGAGCAGTTCTTC. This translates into CASSQDEVAGYTLTYNEQFF.

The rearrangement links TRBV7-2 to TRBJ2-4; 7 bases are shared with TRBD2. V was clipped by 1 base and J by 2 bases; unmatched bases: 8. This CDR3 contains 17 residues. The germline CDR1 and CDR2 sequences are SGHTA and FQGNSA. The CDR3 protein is CASSLGVERGTKNIQYF. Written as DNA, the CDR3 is TGTGCCAGCAGCTTAGGAGTAGAGCGGGGAACCAAAAACATTCAGTACTTC.

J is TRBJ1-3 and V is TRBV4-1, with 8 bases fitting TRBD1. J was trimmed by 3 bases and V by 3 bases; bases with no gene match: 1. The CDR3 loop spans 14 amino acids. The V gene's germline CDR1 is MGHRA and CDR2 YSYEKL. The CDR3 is CASSQDRVGNTIYF. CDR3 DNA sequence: TGCGCCAGCAGCCAGGACAGGGTTGGAAACACCATATATTTT.

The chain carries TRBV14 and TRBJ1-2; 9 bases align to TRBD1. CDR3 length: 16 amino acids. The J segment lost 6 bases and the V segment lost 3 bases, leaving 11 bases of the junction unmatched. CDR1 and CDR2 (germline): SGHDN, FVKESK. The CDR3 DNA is TGTGCCAGCAGCCAGATTAGCCGGGACAGGGTAGATGGCTACACCTTC. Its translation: CASSQISRDRVDGYTF.

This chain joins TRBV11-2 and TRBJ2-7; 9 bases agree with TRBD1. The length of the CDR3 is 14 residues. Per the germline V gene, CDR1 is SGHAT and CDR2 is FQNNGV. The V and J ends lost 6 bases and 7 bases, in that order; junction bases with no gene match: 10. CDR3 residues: CASSRQGVREEQYF. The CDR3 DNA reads TGTGCCAGCAGTCGACAGGGGGTCCGCGAGGAGCAGTACTTC.

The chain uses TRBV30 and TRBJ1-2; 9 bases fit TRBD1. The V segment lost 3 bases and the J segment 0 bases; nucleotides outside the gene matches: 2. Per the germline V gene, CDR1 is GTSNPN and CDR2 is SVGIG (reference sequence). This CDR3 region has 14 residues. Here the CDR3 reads CAWRWDRANYGYTF. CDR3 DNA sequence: TGTGCCTGGAGGTGGGACAGGGCTAACTATGGCTACACCTTC.

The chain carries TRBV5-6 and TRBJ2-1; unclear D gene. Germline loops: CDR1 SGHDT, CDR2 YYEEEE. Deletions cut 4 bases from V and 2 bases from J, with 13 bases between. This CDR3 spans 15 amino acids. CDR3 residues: CASSRTEKTYNEQFF. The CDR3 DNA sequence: TGTGCCAGCAGCCGTACGGAGAAAACCTACAATGAGCAGTTCTTC.

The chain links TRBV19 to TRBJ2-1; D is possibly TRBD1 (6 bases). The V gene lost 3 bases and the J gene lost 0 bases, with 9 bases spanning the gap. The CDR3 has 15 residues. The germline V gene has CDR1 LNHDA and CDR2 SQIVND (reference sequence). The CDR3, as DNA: TGTGCCAGTAGTATTCGGGACAACTCCTACAATGAGCAGTTCTTC. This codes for CASSIRDNSYNEQFF.

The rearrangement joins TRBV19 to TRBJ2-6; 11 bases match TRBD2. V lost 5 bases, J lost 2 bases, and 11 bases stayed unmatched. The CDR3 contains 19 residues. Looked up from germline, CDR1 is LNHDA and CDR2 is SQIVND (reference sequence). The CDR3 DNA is TGTGCCAGTAGTGTACGTAGCGGGAGGGGGGGGACTGGGGCCAACGTCCTGACTTTC. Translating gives CASSVRSGRGGTGANVLTF.

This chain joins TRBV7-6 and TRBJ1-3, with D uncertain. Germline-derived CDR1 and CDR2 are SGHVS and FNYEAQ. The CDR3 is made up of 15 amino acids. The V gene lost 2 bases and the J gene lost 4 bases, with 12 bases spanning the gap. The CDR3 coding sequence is TGTGCCAGCAGCTTAATTCGGGAGCCCGGAAACACCATATATTTT. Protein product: CASSLIREPGNTIYF.

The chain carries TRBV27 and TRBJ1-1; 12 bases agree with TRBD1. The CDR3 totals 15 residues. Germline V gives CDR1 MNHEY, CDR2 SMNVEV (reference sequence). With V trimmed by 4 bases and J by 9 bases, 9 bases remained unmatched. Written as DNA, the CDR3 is TGTGCCAGCAGTTCCACCGGGACAGGGGGCCAACAAGCTTTCTTT. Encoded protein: CASSSTGTGGQQAFF.

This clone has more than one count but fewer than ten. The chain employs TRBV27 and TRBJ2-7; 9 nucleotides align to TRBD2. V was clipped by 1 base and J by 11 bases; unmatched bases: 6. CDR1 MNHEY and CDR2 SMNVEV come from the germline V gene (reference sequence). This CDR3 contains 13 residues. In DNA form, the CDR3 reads TGTGCCAGCAGTTTATGGGGCGGGAGGGCCGAGTACTTC. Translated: CASSLWGGRAEYF.